Each of the 12 T cell receptor beta chains below was sequenced from the same sample in a study of T cell repertoires in cytomegalovirus infection. Which antigens these TCRs recognize remains unknown. MiXCR was run by TCRdb on the reads, yielding one entry per CDR3 protein. The sample includes fewer than 850,000 distinct CDR3 sequences, about 28% of them seen just once. The sample consisted of cultured CD8+ T cells from PBMCs, taken from culture after CMV antigen stimulation. These receptors were taken from a human donor in good health (CMV status not recorded). Some clones in this sample may be carry-over from other donors' samples.

The chain joins TRBV6-1 to TRBJ1-5; D remains unclear. This CDR3 has 14 residues. The germline V gene encodes CDR1 MNHNS and CDR2 SASEGT. Deletions cut 3 bases from V and 6 bases from J, with 12 bases between. The CDR3: CASSEDFVGQPQHF. CDR3 nucleotide sequence: TGTGCCAGCAGTGAGGACTTTGTGGGTCAGCCCCAGCATTTT.

The chain recombines TRBV29-1 with TRBJ1-1, with TRBD1 as a possible D gene (6 bases). This CDR3 has 14 residues. The V gene lost 8 bases and the J gene lost 0 bases, with 16 bases spanning the gap. Germline loops: CDR1 SQVTM, CDR2 ANQGSEA. The CDR3 coding sequence is TGCAGCTGGGGGAAAGGGGGAATGAACACTGAAGCTTTCTTT. Translated, it gives CSWGKGGMNTEAFF.

In this sample, this clonotype turned up a few times. This chain connects TRBV6-2 or TRBV6-3 to TRBJ2-7; TRBD1 agrees at 7 bases. This CDR3 has 14 residues. Trimming removed 6 bases from V and 1 base from J; junction bases left unmatched: 6. CDR1 and CDR2 from the germline V gene are MNHEY and SVGEGT. CDR3 coding DNA: TGTGCCAGCAGCCCGACAGGGATATCCTACGAGCAGTACGTC. This encodes CASSPTGISYEQYV.

This clonotype showed up just once. The chain joins TRBV9 to TRBJ2-7, with 15 bases lining up with TRBD2. Germline assignment: CDR1 SGDLS and CDR2 YYNGEE. The ends lost 4 bases at V and 10 bases at J; junction bases unmatched: 6. The CDR3 consists of 14 residues. The chain's CDR3 is CASSSGLAGGDQYF. The CDR3 nucleotides read TGTGCCAGCAGCTCCGGACTAGCGGGGGGGGATCAGTACTTC.

About this clonotype itself: As the CDR3 is not closed by the conserved phenylalanine or tryptophan, this likely results from a read error. The limits of the CDR3 on the DNA are not certain, so only TCRdb's listed CDR3 is given. The chain uses TRBV7-2 and TRBJ2-1; TRBD2, as called in the table, went unchecked against the DNA. The germline gives CDR1 SGHTA, CDR2 FQGNSA. The CDR3 has 13 residues if both end residues are counted. The CDR3 spells CASSPIGAGGLAV.

This clonotype was seen only a few times. The chain joins TRBV7-6 to TRBJ2-1, with D uncertain. The CDR3 contains 16 residues. The germline V gene encodes CDR1 SGHVS and CDR2 FNYEAQ. The ends were cut back, 1 base at V and 6 bases at J, with 16 bases in the middle. The CDR3 DNA reads as TGTGCCAGCAGCTTAGGGTGGGTGGATGGATTCAATGAGCAGTTCTTC. Protein sequence: CASSLGWVDGFNEQFF.

This clonotype was observed many times. The chain combines TRBV7-9 with TRBJ2-3; the D gene is possibly TRBD2 (7 bases). V lost 5 bases to trimming and J lost 1 base, with 22 bases between them. Germline V gene lookup returns CDR1 SEHNR and CDR2 FQNEAQ (reference sequence). The CDR3 covers 18 residues. The CDR3 nucleotides are TGTGCCAGCAGCCCCCGGAGCGGGCGGGGGCCCCGCACAGATACGCAGTATTTT. Its translation: CASSPRSGRGPRTDTQYF.

The table lists this clonotype with many counts. The CDR3 protein is CASSRPGNEQFF. The CDR3, as DNA: TGTGCCAGCAGTCGCCCAGGGAATGAGCAGTTCTTC. The chain links TRBV6-2 or TRBV6-3 to TRBJ2-1; the D gene is possibly TRBD1 (5 bases). This CDR3 is 12 amino acids long. Germline V gene lookup returns CDR1 MNHEY and CDR2 SVGEGT. Trimming left V 5 bases short and J 7 bases short, with 9 bases between.

This clonotype appeared a few times. V usage is TRBV4-1 and J usage is TRBJ2-7, with D uncertain. This CDR3 is 15 amino acids long. Germline V gene sequence: CDR1 MGHRA, CDR2 YSYEKL. V lost 4 bases and J 2 bases, leaving 15 bases between the germline ends. This CDR3 is CASSLGLTLAYEQYF. CDR3 nucleotide sequence: TGCGCCAGCAGCCTGGGTCTCACCTTAGCCTACGAGCAGTACTTC.

The chain joins TRBV7-3 to TRBJ2-5; maybe TRBD1 (6 bases). CDR1 is SGHTA, CDR2 FQGTGA, per germline. The CDR3 has 14 amino acids. Trimming took off 4 bases at V and 3 bases at J, with 12 bases between the two ends. CDR3 DNA: TGTGCCAGCAGCTCATTTCCAGGGGAAGAGACCCAGTACTTC. This gives the protein CASSSFPGEETQYF.

In its sample, this clonotype was seen a few times. The chain links TRBV20-1 to TRBJ1-6; TRBD1 aligns across 7 bases. The ends lost 0 bases at V and 0 bases at J; junction bases unmatched: 8. CDR3 length: 18 residues. Germline loops: CDR1 DFQATT, CDR2 SNEGSKA (reference sequence). CDR3 sequence reads: CSARDYRGVGSYNSPLHF. The CDR3 DNA is TGCAGTGCTAGAGATTACAGGGGAGTCGGCTCCTATAATTCACCCCTCCACTTT.

The chain combines TRBV6-8 with TRBJ1-6, with D maybe TRBD1 (5 bases). Trimming pared 2 bases from V and 8 bases from J, leaving 16 bases between. Germline V CDR1 and CDR2: MNHGY, SAAAGT. The CDR3 loop spans 16 amino acids. The CDR3 nucleotides read TGTGCCAGCAGTTACGATTGGGACCCAGGGCATTCACCCCTCCACTTT. Protein sequence: CASSYDWDPGHSPLHF.